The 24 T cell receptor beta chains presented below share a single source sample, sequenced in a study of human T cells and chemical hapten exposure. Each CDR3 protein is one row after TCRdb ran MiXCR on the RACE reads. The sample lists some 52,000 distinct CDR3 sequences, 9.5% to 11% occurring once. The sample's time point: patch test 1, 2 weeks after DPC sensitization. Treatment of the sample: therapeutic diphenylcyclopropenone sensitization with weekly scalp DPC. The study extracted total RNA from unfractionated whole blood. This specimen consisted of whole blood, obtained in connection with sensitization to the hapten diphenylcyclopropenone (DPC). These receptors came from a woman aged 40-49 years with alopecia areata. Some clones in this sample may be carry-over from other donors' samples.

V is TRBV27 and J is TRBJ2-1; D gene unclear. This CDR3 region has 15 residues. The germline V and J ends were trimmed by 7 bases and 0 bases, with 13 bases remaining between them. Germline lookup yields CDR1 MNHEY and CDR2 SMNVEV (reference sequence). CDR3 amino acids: CASTSHTGSYNEQFF. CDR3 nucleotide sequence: TGTGCCAGCACCTCCCATACCGGCTCCTACAATGAGCAGTTCTTC.

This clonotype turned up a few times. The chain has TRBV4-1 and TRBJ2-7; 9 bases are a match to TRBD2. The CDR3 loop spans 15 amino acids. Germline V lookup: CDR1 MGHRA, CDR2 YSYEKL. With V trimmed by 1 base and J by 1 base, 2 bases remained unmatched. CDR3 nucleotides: TGCGCCAGCAGCCAAGGACTAGCGGTTTCCTACGAGCAGTACTTC. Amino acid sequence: CASSQGLAVSYEQYF.

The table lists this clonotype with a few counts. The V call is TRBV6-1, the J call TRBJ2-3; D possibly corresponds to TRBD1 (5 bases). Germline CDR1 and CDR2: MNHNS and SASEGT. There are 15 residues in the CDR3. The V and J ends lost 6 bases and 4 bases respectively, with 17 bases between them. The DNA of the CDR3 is TGTGCCAGCAGCCAGACAGACTTTCAGGCAGATACGCAGTATTTT. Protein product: CASSQTDFQADTQYF.

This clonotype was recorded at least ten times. Here the CDR3 reads CASSPRGTVYEQYF. CDR3 sequence (DNA): TGTGCCAGCAGCCCTAGAGGAACCGTATACGAGCAGTACTTC. V usage is TRBV7-6 and J usage is TRBJ2-7; D not certain. Germline values: CDR1 SGHVS, CDR2 FNYEAQ. The CDR3 consists of 14 residues. Trimming removed 5 bases at V and 4 bases at J, with 15 bases between.

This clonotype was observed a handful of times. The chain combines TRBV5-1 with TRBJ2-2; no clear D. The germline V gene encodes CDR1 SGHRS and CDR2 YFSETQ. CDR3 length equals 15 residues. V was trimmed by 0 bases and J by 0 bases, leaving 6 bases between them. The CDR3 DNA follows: TGCGCCAGCAGCTTGGCGGCTCCGAACACCGGGGAGCTGTTTTTT. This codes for CASSLAAPNTGELFF. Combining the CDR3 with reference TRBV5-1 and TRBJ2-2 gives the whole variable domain KAGVTQTPRYLIKTRGQQVTLSCSPISGHRSVSWYQQTPGQGLQFLFEYFSETQRNKGNFPGRFSGRQFSNSRSEMNVSTLELGDSALYLCASSLAAPNTGELFFGEGSRLTVL.

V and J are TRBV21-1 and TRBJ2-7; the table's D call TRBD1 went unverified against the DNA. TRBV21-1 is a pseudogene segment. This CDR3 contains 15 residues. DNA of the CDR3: TGTGCCAGCAGCCCCCGGACCTTCCCAATCCACGAGCAGTACTTC. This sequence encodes CASSPRTFPIHEQYF.

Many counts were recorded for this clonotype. DNA of the CDR3: TGTGCCACCAGTCCAGATACGAACACCGGGGAGCTGTTTTTT. Translated: CATSPDTNTGELFF. This chain links TRBV24-1 with TRBJ2-2; D not certain. Germline CDR1 is KGHDR and CDR2 is SFDVKD. The length of the CDR3 is 14 residues. V was clipped by 6 bases and J by 0 bases, with 7 bases between them.

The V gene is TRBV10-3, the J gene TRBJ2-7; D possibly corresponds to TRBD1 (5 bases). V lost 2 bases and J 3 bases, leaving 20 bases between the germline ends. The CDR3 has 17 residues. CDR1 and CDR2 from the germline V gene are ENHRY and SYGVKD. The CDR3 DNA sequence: TGTGCCATCAGTGAGCCCAATTCAGGGATGAACCTCTACGAGCAGTACTTC. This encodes CAISEPNSGMNLYEQYF.

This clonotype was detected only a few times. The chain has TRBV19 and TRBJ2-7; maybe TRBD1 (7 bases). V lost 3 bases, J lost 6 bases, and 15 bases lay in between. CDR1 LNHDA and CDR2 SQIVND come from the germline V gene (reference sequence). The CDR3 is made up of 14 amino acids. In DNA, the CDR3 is TGTGCCAGTAGTATGATGGAGGGGGCTGGCGAGCAGTACTTC. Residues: CASSMMEGAGEQYF.

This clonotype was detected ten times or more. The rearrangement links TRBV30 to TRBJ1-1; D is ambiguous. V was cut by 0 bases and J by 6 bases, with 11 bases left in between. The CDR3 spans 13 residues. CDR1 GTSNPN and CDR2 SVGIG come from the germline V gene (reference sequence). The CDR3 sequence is CAWSVRVGAEAFF. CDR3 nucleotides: TGTGCCTGGAGTGTAAGGGTGGGTGCTGAAGCTTTCTTT.

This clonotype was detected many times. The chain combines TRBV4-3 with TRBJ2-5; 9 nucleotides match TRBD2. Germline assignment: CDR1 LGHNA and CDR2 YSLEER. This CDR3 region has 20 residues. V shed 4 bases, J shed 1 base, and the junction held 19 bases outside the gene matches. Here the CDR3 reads CASSPAPRPSERGAQETQYF. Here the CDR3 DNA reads TGCGCCAGCAGCCCCGCACCAAGACCTTCAGAGCGGGGGGCCCAAGAGACCCAGTACTTC.

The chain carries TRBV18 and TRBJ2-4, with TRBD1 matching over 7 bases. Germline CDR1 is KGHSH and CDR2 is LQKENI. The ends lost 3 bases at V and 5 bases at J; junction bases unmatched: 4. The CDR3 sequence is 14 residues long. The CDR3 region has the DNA TGTGCCAGCTCACCCCGGCAGGGGGAAAACATTCAGTACTTC. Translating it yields CASSPRQGENIQYF.

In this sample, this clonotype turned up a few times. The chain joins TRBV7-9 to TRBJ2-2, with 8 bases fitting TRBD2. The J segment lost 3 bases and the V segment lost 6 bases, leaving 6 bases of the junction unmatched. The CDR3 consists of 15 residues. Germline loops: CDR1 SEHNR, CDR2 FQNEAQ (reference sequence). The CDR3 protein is CASRTAGVDTGELFF. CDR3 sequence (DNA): TGTGCCAGCAGGACAGCGGGAGTCGACACCGGGGAGCTGTTTTTT.

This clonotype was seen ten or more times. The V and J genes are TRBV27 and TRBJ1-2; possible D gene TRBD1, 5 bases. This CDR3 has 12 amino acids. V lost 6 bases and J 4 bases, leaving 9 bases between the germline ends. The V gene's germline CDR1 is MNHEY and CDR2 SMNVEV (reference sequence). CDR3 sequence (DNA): TGTGCCAGCAGGCAGGGTCGCTATGGCTACACCTTC. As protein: CASRQGRYGYTF.

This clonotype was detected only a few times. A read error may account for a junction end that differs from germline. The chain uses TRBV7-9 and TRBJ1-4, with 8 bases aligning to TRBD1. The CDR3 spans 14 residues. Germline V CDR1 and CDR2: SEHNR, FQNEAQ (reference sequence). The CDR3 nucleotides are TGTGTCAGCAGATCCACAGGGGGAAATGAAAAACTGTTTTTT. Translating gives CVSRSTGGNEKLFF.

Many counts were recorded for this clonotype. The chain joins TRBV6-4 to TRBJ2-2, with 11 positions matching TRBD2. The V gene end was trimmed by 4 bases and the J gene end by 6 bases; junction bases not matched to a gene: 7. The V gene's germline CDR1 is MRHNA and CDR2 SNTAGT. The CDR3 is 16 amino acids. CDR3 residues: CASSVLAGVVPGELFF. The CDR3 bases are TGTGCCAGCAGTGTACTAGCGGGAGTGGTTCCCGGGGAGCTGTTTTTT.

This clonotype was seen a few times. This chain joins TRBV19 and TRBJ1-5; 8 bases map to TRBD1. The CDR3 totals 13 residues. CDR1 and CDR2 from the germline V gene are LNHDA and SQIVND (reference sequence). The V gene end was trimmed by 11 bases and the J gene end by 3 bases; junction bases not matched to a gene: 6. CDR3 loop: CAGKDRVNQPQHF. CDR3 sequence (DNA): TGTGCCGGCAAGGACAGGGTCAATCAGCCCCAGCATTTT.

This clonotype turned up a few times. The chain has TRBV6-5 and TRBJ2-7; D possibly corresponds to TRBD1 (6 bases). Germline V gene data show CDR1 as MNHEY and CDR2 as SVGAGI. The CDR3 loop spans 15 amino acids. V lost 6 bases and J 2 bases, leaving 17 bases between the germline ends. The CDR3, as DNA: TGTGCCAGCAGCACCAGGGGTCCTGGCGCCTACGAGCAGTACTTC. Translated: CASSTRGPGAYEQYF.

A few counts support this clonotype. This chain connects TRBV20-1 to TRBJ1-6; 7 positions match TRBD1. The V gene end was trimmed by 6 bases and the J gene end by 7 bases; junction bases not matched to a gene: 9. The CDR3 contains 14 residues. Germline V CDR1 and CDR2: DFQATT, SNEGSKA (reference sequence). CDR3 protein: CSAQDGTVNSPLHF. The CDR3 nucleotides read TGCAGTGCCCAGGACGGGACAGTGAATTCACCCCTCCACTTT.

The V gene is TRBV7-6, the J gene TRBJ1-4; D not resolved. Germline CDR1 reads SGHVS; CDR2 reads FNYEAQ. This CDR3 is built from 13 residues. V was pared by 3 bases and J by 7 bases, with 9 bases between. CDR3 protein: CASSFRGTEKLFF. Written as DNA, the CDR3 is TGTGCCAGCAGCTTTAGAGGAACTGAAAAACTGTTTTTT.

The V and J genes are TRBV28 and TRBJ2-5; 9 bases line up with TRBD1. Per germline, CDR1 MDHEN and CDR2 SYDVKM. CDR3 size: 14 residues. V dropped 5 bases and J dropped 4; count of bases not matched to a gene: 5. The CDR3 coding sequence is TGTGCCAGCAGTCCAAGGACAGGGGTAGAGACCCAGTACTTC. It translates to CASSPRTGVETQYF.

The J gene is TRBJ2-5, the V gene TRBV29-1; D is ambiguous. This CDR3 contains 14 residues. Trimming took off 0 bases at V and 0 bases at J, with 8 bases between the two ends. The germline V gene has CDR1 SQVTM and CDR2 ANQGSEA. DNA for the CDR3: TGCAGCGTTGAAGATGTTTTGAACCAAGAGACCCAGTACTTC. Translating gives CSVEDVLNQETQYF.

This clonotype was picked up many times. CDR3 sequence reads: CASSLEVKAEAFF. DNA of the CDR3: TGCGCCAGCAGCCTGGAGGTGAAGGCTGAAGCTTTCTTT. The chain employs TRBV5-1 and TRBJ1-1; D call uncertain. Per germline, CDR1 SGHRS and CDR2 YFSETQ. The V gene lost 4 bases and the J gene lost 6 bases, with 13 bases spanning the gap. The CDR3 has 13 residues.

The CDR3 DNA sequence: TGCGCCAGCAGCCAAGACCACCTCCGGCAAGAGACCCAGTACTTC. It codes for CASSQDHLRQETQYF. This chain links TRBV4-1 with TRBJ2-5; D is ambiguous. The CDR3 extends over 15 amino acids. The V gene lost 0 bases and the J gene lost 2 bases, with 10 bases spanning the gap. Looked up from germline, CDR1 is MGHRA and CDR2 is YSYEKL.